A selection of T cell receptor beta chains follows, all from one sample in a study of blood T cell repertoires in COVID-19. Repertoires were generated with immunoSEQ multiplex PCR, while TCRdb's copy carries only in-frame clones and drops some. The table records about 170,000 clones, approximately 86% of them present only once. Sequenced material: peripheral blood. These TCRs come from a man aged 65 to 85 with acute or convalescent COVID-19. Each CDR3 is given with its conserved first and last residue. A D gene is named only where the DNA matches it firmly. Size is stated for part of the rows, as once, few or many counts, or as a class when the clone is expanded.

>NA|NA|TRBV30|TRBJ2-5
CAWSDDRRKETQYF
TGTGCCTGGAGTGATGACAGAAGAAAGGAGACCCAGTACTTC
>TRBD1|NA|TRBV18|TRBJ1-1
CASSTGVMNTEAFF
TGTGCCAGCTCAACAGGGGTGATGAACACTGAAGCTTTCTTT
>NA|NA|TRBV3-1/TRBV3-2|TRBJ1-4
CASSQVREKLFF
TGTGCCAGCAGCCAAGTTCGGGAAAAACTGTTTTTT
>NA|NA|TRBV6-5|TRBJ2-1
CASSYSTSGNEQFF
TGTGCCAGCAGTTACTCGACCTCCGGGAATGAGCAGTTCTTC
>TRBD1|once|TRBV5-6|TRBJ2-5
CASSPTGGGETQYF
TGTGCCAGCAGCCCGACAGGGGGTGGAGAGACCCAGTACTTC
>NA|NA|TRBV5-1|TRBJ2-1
CASSLTAYNEQFF
TGCGCCAGCAGCTTGACAGCTTACAATGAGCAGTTCTTC
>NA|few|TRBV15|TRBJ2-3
CATSQGQGGDDTQYF
TGTGCCACCAGCCAAGGACAGGGAGGGGACGATACGCAGTATTTT
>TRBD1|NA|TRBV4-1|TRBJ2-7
CASSQVVTGGTYEQYF
TGCGCCAGCAGCCAAGTCGTGACAGGGGGCACGTACGAGCAGTACTTC
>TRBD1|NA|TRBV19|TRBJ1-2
CASSVQGELGYTF
TGTGCCAGTAGTGTACAGGGGGAGCTTGGCTACACCTTC
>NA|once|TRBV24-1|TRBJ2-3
CATSDLTGGTDTQYF
TGTGCCACCAGTGATTTGACAGGAGGCACAGATACGCAGTATTTT
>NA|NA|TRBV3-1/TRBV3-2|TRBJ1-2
CASSSGRNYGYTF
TGTGCCAGCTCCTCAGGCCGGAACTATGGCTACACCTTC
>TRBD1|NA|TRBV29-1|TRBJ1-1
CSVGTGETEAFF
TGCAGCGTGGGGACAGGGGAGACTGAAGCTTTCTTT
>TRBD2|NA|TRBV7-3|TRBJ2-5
CASSRRGAGGETQYF
TGTGCCAGCAGCCGGCGGGGGGCAGGTGGAGAGACCCAGTACTTC
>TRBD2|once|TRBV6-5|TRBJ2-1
CASSSPGRVGEQFF
TGTGCCAGCAGTTCCCCGGGGAGGGTGGGCGAGCAGTTCTTC
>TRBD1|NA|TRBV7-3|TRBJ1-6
CASSLDRGSPLHF
TGTGCCAGCAGCTTGGACAGGGGTTCACCCCTCCACTTT